This T cell receptor beta chain was sequenced for a study of T-cell reconstitution after alpha-beta-depleted transplantation in children. In its sample, this clonotype was seen many times. The antigen is not known. Study-level findings and limits: Expanded graft clones numbering several hundred reportedly gave rise to alpha-beta T cells about two months after transplant.

Unique molecular identifiers were incorporated during preparation of the TCRbeta library. TCRdb re-derived calls from the PCR reads in MiXCR, one entry per CDR3 protein. Of 700,000 to 850,000 distinct CDR3 sequences in the sample, around 17% were seen once. The ends lost 2 bases at V and 6 bases at J; junction bases unmatched: 7. Per germline, CDR1 SGDLS and CDR2 YYNGEE. The CDR3 covers 15 residues. The chain links TRBV9 to TRBJ2-1; 8 nucleotides line up with TRBD2. Sequencing used PBMCs, mostly from graft donor cells, obtained 360 days after TCRalphabeta/CD19-depleted stem cell transplant. The TCR comes from a male patient younger than 18 who had a stem cell transplant for acute lymphoblastic leukemia, so the T cells may come from the graft donor. This CDR3 reads CASSVASGPVNEQFF. The DNA for the CDR3 is TGTGCCAGCAGCGTGGCTAGCGGGCCGGTCAATGAGCAGTTCTTC. Combining the CDR3 with reference TRBV9 and TRBJ2-1 gives the whole variable domain DSGVTQTPKHLITATGQRVTLRCSPRSGDLSVYWYQQSLDQGLQFLIQYYNGEERAKGNILERFSAQQFPDLHSELNLSSLELGDSALYFCASSVASGPVNEQFFGPGTRLTVL.